This TCR beta chain was profiled in a study of T-cell reconstitution after alpha-beta-depleted transplantation in children. This clonotype has a count of ten or more. CDR3 size: 14 residues. Trimming removed 2 bases at V and 5 bases at J, with 12 bases between. Germline loops: CDR1 MGHDK, CDR2 SYGVNS. As it was prepared, the TCRbeta library received unique molecular identifiers. TCRdb fed the PCR reads into MiXCR, producing one record per CDR3 protein. This table holds roughly 220,000 distinct CDR3 sequences, about 12% found once. This sequence was found in a human donor who donated a stem cell graft to a child with acute lymphoblastic leukemia. This rearrangement joins TRBV25-1 to TRBJ2-5; weak D call: TRBD2 (5 bases). The input for sequencing was PBMCs from the stem cell graft donor, taken from the stem cell graft. The DNA for the CDR3 is TGTGCCAGCAGTGAACAAGGAGGAACTGAGACCCAGTACTTC. Amino acids: CASSEQGGTETQYF.